This T cell receptor beta chain was recovered during a study of shared clonotypes between healthy human individuals. V lost 6 bases and J lost 0, with 15 bases in between. CDR1 and CDR2 (germline): ENHRY, SYGVKD. The CDR3 has 16 residues. None of the donors, who were healthy HIV-negative adults, had recently had acute infections or vaccinations. Clones were sequenced by immunoSEQ multiplex PCR, and TCRdb holds only the in-frame ones, with some missing. The sample contains 550,000 to 850,000 clones, roughly two thirds of which appear only once. This sequence joins TRBV10-3 and TRBJ2-1; D remains unclear. Sequencing was performed on memory CD4+ T cells sorted from blood. Subset noted: CD45RA-negative fraction. This receptor was obtained from a woman in her 30s in good health. CDR3 amino acids: CAISPRVSSSYNEQFF. In DNA, the CDR3 is TGTGCCATCAGCCCACGGGTGAGCAGCTCCTACAATGAGCAGTTCTTC.